This note documents a single T cell receptor (beta chain) sequence. Its antigen is not identified. Patients chosen for sequencing had CD8+CD57+ cells that had expanded, as shown by flow cytometry. A severe acquired aplastic anemia diagnosis applied to all patients. Trimming pared 2 bases from V and 2 bases from J, leaving 11 bases between. This CDR3 contains 15 residues. CDR1 and CDR2 from the germline V gene are MGHDK and SYGVNS. The sample is drawn from a study of CD8+CD57+ T cells in acquired aplastic anemia. Study in general: DNA recovered from sorted CD4+ and CD8+ cells had a mean of about 3.5 ug.

Researchers used genomic DNA as the template to profile TCR beta VDJ and CDR3. Via MiXCR, TCRdb re-called the reads, giving one row per CDR3 protein. Of approximately 160,000 distinct CDR3 sequences in the sample, more than 45% are singletons; the top ten hold 3.2%. Study-level points and caveats: The CD8+ Simpson's diversity of patients and controls was not significantly different. Patients and controls were found to share 25 to 30 CD8+ CDR3 sequences.

This chain connects TRBV25-1 to TRBJ2-3; no clear D gene. The sequencing input was sorted CD4+, CD8+, or CD8+CD57+ T cells (not recorded which) from PBMCs. The TCR was taken from a human donor with aplastic anemia. As DNA, the CDR3 is TGTGCCAGCAGTGAAAATCGCGGACCCACAGATACGCAGTATTTT. Translating it yields CASSENRGPTDTQYF.